This TCR beta chain is drawn from a study of T and B cells in COVID-19 patients (TCRdb year 2020). Regarding the research as a whole: Using TRB and IGH repertoire sequencing of peripheral blood, the study characterized adaptive immunity in COVID-19 patients who had active infection or had recovered. Comorbidities linked to unfavorable COVID-19 outcome were present in most of the 20 patients in the active-infection cohort. Patients in the recovered cohort had a median age of 34 years, compared with around 62 years for patients in the active-infection cohort. Of the approximately 21 patients in the active-infection cohort, approximately eleven were critically ill and needed mechanical ventilation or ECMO. The TCR and BCR sequence repository comprised around 35 patients and approximately 69 time points, with over 8 million TCR sequences analysed. As many as 9 follow-up blood samples were collected from each patient, and in some individuals these samples spanned different disease stages. Two patients were included in both the recovered and active cohorts because samples were available from active disease and after recovery. For the repertoire analyses, the comparison was an age-matched reference group of roughly 40 healthy donors who were negative for COVID-19 antibodies. A recovered cohort comprised 19 patients contributing approximately 22 samples, mostly after mild to moderate COVID-19 managed as outpatients. Overall results and qualifications from the work: TRB repertoires were highly clonal in active COVID-19, whereas diversity and richness at recovery rose above healthy donor levels. The reported TCR clusters were said to need prospective validation before any clinical use. TRBV/TRBJ gene usage was reported as strongly skewed in patients with COVID-19. Blood samples from mildly ill patients during symptoms and early samples from severe cases were scarce. The size of the cohort was considered insufficient for assessing HLA contributions to COVID-19 susceptibility or severity. Specific T cell subsets (CD4+/Treg/CD8+) and sorted SARS-CoV-2-responsive or tetramer+ T cells had not yet been sequenced, and these experiments were ongoing. A total of 2,000 to 2,500 TCR clusters were exclusive to the recovered cohort, and around 31 of those clusters were low-pGen clusters.

Data came from an Illumina MiSeq. TRB rearrangements were amplified by multiplex PCR with BIOMED2 TRB-A/B primer pools. Two consecutive PCRs added Illumina-compatible adapters and 7-nucleotide sample barcodes to the amplicons. Phusion HS II polymerase was used for all library PCRs. Amplicons were gel-purified with the NucleoSpin Gel and PCR Clean-up kit, quantified on Qubit, and pooled at approximately 3.9 nM. The quality of the amplicon pool was checked on an Agilent 2100 Bioanalyzer prior to Illumina next-generation sequencing. The study's processing was this. Annotation of TRB rearrangements was done in MiXCR 3.0.8 with the default MiXCR reference library. Non-productive reads and sequences with fewer than 2 reads were excluded, and each unique CDR3 nucleotide sequence counted as one clone. Clonality, diversity, richness and V-J gene usage were computed in R 3.5.1. TCR clustering by CDR3 similarity used GLIPH2, with generation probabilities calculated by OLGA. GLIPH2 clusters were kept only when the clusters contained at least four unique TCR clonotypes present in at least three individuals. Clones were called with MiXCR by TCRdb after fastp trimmed the public reads at Q25, and only in-frame beta chains were retained. For every CDR3 protein sequence, its rows merge into one entry that carries the most common genes and DNA. The V and J calls reflect TCRdb's pipeline rather than the authors' work. Within this sample are some 8,100 distinct CDR3 sequences, with under 30% of them counted one time only. The ten largest clones represent about 6.4% of the sample.

TRB repertoires were amplified from about 260-540 ng of genomic DNA extracted from blood. Measured from the cysteine to the phenylalanine, the CDR3 is 15 residues long. Left in the record is the CDR3 DNA by itself, 45 bases read in frame from the first base. V is trimmed back by 2 bases and J by 8 bases, and the junction contains 4 bases that no gene match accounts for. This clonotype is judged medium-sized (0.01 to 0.1%). Its antigen remains undetermined. Base qualities were left out, and no much larger clone turns up one base away. The specimen sequenced was blood. The receptor chain draws on TRBV12-3 or TRBV12-4 and TRBJ1-6; TRBD1 lines up with 9 middle nucleotides. This sequence originates from a human donor who had recovered from COVID-19. The nucleotides read TGTGCCAGCAGTTTAACGGGACAGGGACATTCACCCCTCCACTTT. Its protein product is CASSLTGQGHSPLHF.